These 31 T cell receptor beta chains came from one sample sequenced in a study of blood T cells in healthy people across ages. A J-beta primer mix and a sample-barcoded 5' primer were used in a second PCR of about 7 to 11 cycles. From the 5' RACE reads, TCRdb called clonotypes with MiXCR, one entry per CDR3 protein. Of some 1.8 million distinct CDR3 sequences listed, 30% to 40% are singletons. Specimen: blood. Receptor source: a human donor in good health.

As for this clonotype: At one end, the junction sequence differs from germline, possibly due to a read error. This chain links TRBV28 with TRBJ2-5; D might be TRBD1 (6 bases). Looked up from germline, CDR1 is MDHEN and CDR2 is SYDVKM. This CDR3 has 14 amino acids. The CDR3 protein is CTSSWPQGRETQYF. CDR3 DNA: TGTACCAGCAGTTGGCCCCAGGGGAGAGAGACCCAGTACTTC.

The sample holds a few counts of this clonotype. V and J are TRBV5-1 and TRBJ2-7, with a weak D call TRBD1 (6 bases). The CDR3 is 14 amino acids. Germline CDR1 and CDR2: SGHRS and YFSETQ. With 0 bases removed from V and 4 bases from J, the gap between germline ends came to 11 bases. CDR3 sequence reads: CASSLDREYYEQYF. DNA for the CDR3: TGCGCCAGCAGCTTGGACAGGGAGTATTACGAGCAGTACTTC.

Remarks on this clonotype: In this CDR3 the conserved last residue, phenylalanine or tryptophan, is missing, so a read error is likely. This chain uses TRBV7-9 with TRBJ2-1; 14 nucleotides agree with TRBD2. The CDR3 length is 18 residues. CDR1 is SEHNR, CDR2 FQNEAQ, per germline (reference sequence). The CDR3 is CASSFPATSGGGNNEQFC. CDR3 DNA sequence: TGTGCCAGTAGCTTCCCCGCGACTAGCGGGGGGGGAAACAATGAGCAGTTCTGC.

This clonotype was picked up a small number of times. The rearrangement links TRBV29-1 to TRBJ1-5; no reliable D call. V was pared by 4 bases and J by 5 bases, with 15 bases between. CDR1 and CDR2 from the germline V gene are SQVTM and ANQGSEA. This CDR3 comprises 14 residues. The CDR3, as DNA: TGCAGCGTTGGATGGCTCGACCGGGATCAGCCCCAGCATTTT. Its protein product is CSVGWLDRDQPQHF.

This chain links TRBV7-2 with TRBJ2-5; tentatively, D is TRBD1 or TRBD2 (5 bases each). The DNA end is a closer match to TRBJ2-7, so the J assignment may be wrong. This CDR3 is built from 16 residues. CDR1 and CDR2 (germline): SGHTA, FQGNSA. The CDR3 loop is CASSLGPMGTTYEQYF. CDR3 sequence (DNA): TGTGCCAGCAGCTTAGGCCCCATGGGGACCACCTACGAGCAGTACTTC.

CDR3 nucleotide sequence: TGCAGTGCGACCGACAGCGGGGGGTCTTCTAGTTTCGCAGATACGCAGTATTTT. Protein product: CSATDSGGSSSFADTQYF. This chain connects TRBV20-1 to TRBJ2-3; 9 bases are a match to TRBD2. The junction had 20 bases not matched to a gene; V was cut back by 6 bases and J by 4 bases. CDR1 is DFQATT, CDR2 SNEGSKA, per germline (reference sequence). The CDR3 runs to 18 residues.

This clonotype was seen a few times. The rearrangement links TRBV29-1 to TRBJ2-7; 8 positions match TRBD2. The CDR3 runs to 14 residues. Germline lookup yields CDR1 SQVTM and CDR2 ANQGSEA. The V and J ends lost 7 bases and 2 bases, in that order; junction bases with no gene match: 10. For the CDR3, the DNA is TGCAGCGCCCGACGGGGGGGGTCTGCCTACGAGCAGTACTTC. Protein sequence: CSARRGGSAYEQYF.

The chain joins TRBV20-1 to TRBJ1-2; TRBD1 matches at 8 bases. The junction had 9 bases not matched to a gene; V was cut back by 5 bases and J by 7 bases. Looked up from germline, CDR1 is DFQATT and CDR2 is SNEGSKA (reference sequence). The CDR3 has 13 residues. The CDR3 DNA sequence: TGCAGTGCTGACAGGGGTCACTACTGTGGCTACACCTTC. Its protein is CSADRGHYCGYTF.

V and J are TRBV20-1 and TRBJ2-2, with no clear D. This CDR3 comprises 13 residues. The V end was cut by 3 bases, the J end by 6 bases, with 11 bases between. Germline loops: CDR1 DFQATT, CDR2 SNEGSKA (reference sequence). Here the CDR3 reads CSASPRLAGELFF. CDR3 DNA sequence: TGCAGTGCTAGTCCGCGGTTGGCCGGGGAGCTGTTTTTT.

The gene calls are TRBV15 and TRBJ2-5, with 8 positions matching TRBD2. V shed 0 bases and J 7 bases; nucleotides not matched to a gene: 7. Germline CDR1 and CDR2: LNHNV and YYDKDF (reference sequence). The length of the CDR3 is 15 residues. Here the CDR3 DNA reads TGTGCCACCAGCAGAGATCGCGGGGGGATCTGGACCCAGTACTTC. The encoded protein is CATSRDRGGIWTQYF.

This clonotype has just a few counts. J is TRBJ1-5 and V is TRBV20-1; D gene unclear. CDR3 length: 14 amino acids. Per the germline V gene, CDR1 is DFQATT and CDR2 is SNEGSKA (reference sequence). Trimming removed 3 bases from V and 1 base from J, with 10 bases in between. CDR3 bases: TGCAGTGCTAGTATCAGTAGGAGCAATCAGCCCCAGCATTTT. Its protein is CSASISRSNQPQHF.

The chain has TRBV20-1 and TRBJ1-5; 7 nucleotides align to TRBD1. The CDR3 has 14 amino acids. V lost 2 bases and J lost 3; bases outside the gene matches: 4. Germline V gives CDR1 DFQATT, CDR2 SNEGSKA (reference sequence). CDR3 sequence: CSARPGQLNQPQHF. CDR3 in DNA: TGCAGTGCTAGACCGGGACAGCTCAATCAGCCCCAGCATTTT.

This clonotype has only a few counts. This chain connects TRBV28 to TRBJ1-2; 9 positions agree with TRBD1. With V trimmed by 1 base and J by 8 bases, 11 bases remained unmatched. CDR3 length: 16 amino acids. Germline values: CDR1 MDHEN, CDR2 SYDVKM. The CDR3 is CASSLFAGTGIGGYTF. Written as DNA, the CDR3 is TGTGCCAGCAGTTTATTTGCCGGGACAGGGATAGGAGGCTACACCTTC.

V gene TRBV20-1 combines with J gene TRBJ2-7, with D maybe TRBD1 (6 bases). V shed 2 bases and J shed 2 bases, with 16 bases lying between them. Germline V CDR1 and CDR2: DFQATT, SNEGSKA (reference sequence). The length of the CDR3 is 15 residues. The CDR3 here is CSARPKMRGTYEQYF. The CDR3 DNA sequence: TGCAGTGCTAGACCAAAGATGAGGGGGACCTACGAGCAGTACTTC.

The chain combines TRBV5-6 with TRBJ1-6; D not resolved. V was clipped by 6 bases and J by 0 bases, with 13 bases between them. Germline assignment: CDR1 SGHDT and CDR2 YYEEEE. The CDR3 has 16 amino acids. The CDR3: CASNNLRSSYNSPLHF. CDR3 in DNA: TGTGCCAGCAATAACCTACGGAGCTCCTATAATTCACCCCTCCACTTT.

The V and J genes are TRBV4-1 and TRBJ2-5; 7 positions agree with TRBD1. This CDR3 has 15 residues. Germline lookup yields CDR1 MGHRA and CDR2 YSYEKL. V lost 3 bases and J lost 5; bases outside the gene matches: 9. The CDR3 DNA reads as TGCGCCAGCAGCCAGGGCGACAGGGTACCGGAGACCCAGTACTTC. It specifies CASSQGDRVPETQYF.

V and J are TRBV20-1 and TRBJ2-3; 8 bases line up with TRBD2. The germline V gene encodes CDR1 DFQATT and CDR2 SNEGSKA (reference sequence). This CDR3 is built from 15 residues. V dropped 8 bases and J dropped 4; count of bases not matched to a gene: 14. CDR3 nucleotide sequence: TGCAGTCGCCAGGATGGGCGGGGGGAGGCAGATACGCAGTATTTT. Residues: CSRQDGRGEADTQYF.

The genes are TRBV14 and TRBJ1-2; D remains ambiguous. CDR1 is SGHDN and CDR2 is FVKESK in the germline V gene. The CDR3 covers 12 residues. The V end was cut by 1 base, the J end by 5 bases, with 5 bases between. The CDR3 loop is CASSQVEYGYTF. DNA of the CDR3: TGTGCCAGCAGCCAAGTAGAATATGGCTACACCTTC.

This CDR3 reads CASSREDRYRAEAFF. The CDR3, as DNA: TGTGCCAGCAGCCGGGAGGACAGGTATCGGGCTGAAGCTTTCTTT. V and J are TRBV4-2 and TRBJ1-1; 7 nucleotides align to TRBD1. The CDR3 has 15 residues. The germline V gene encodes CDR1 LGHNA and CDR2 YNFKEQ. V gave up 4 bases and J gave up 6 bases; unmatched junction bases: 11.

V is TRBV20-1 and J is TRBJ1-2; D not certain. Looked up from germline, CDR1 is DFQATT and CDR2 is SNEGSKA (reference sequence). V was trimmed by 5 bases and J by 4 bases, leaving 8 bases between them. The CDR3 loop spans 11 amino acids. The CDR3 nucleotides are TGCAGTGCTCGACGTATCTATGGCTACACCTTC. Protein sequence: CSARRIYGYTF.

This clonotype occurred many times. V is TRBV20-1 and J is TRBJ2-1; TRBD1 or TRBD2 may be the D gene (5 bases each). Trimming left V 0 bases short and J 0 bases short, with 18 bases between. There are 18 residues in the CDR3. Germline CDR1 DFQATT, CDR2 SNEGSKA (reference sequence). CDR3 nucleotides: TGCAGTGCTAGAGATCTTGGGGGATCACAAAACTCCTACAATGAGCAGTTCTTC. It is translated as CSARDLGGSQNSYNEQFF.

The V call is TRBV2, the J call TRBJ1-4; D is ambiguous. This CDR3 is 16 amino acids long. Germline V gene lookup returns CDR1 SNHLY and CDR2 FYNNEI. Between the trimmed V and J ends, which lost 7 bases and 0 bases, there was a span of 15 bases. This chain's CDR3 is CASNTAKGTTNEKLFF. Written as DNA, the CDR3 is TGTGCCAGCAATACAGCAAAGGGCACAACTAATGAAAAACTGTTTTTT.

This clonotype has more than one count but fewer than ten. The chain employs TRBV18 and TRBJ2-7; 7 positions match TRBD1. CDR1 is KGHSH and CDR2 is LQKENI in the germline V gene. V gave up 5 bases and J gave up 5 bases; unmatched junction bases: 9. CDR3 length equals 14 residues. DNA of the CDR3: TGTGCCAGCTCATCCGACAGGGCAGCGGACGAGCAGTACTTC. Translating gives CASSSDRAADEQYF. Full variable domain (remainder filled in from reference TRBV18 and TRBJ2-7): NAGVMQNPRHLVRRRGQEARLRCSPMKGHSHVYWYRQLPEEGLKFMVYLQKENIIDESGMPKERFSAEFPKEGPSILRIQQVVRGDSAAYFCASSSDRAADEQYFGPGTRLTVT.

This clonotype was recorded a few times. The rearrangement joins TRBV27 to TRBJ2-7, with 9 bases identical to TRBD2. The CDR3 sequence is 15 residues long. J was trimmed by 2 bases and V by 4 bases; bases with no gene match: 6. CDR1 and CDR2 from the germline V gene are MNHEY and SMNVEV (reference sequence). In DNA, the CDR3 is TGTGCCAGCAGTTCGGCTCTAGCGGGGCCCTACGAGCAGTACTTC. Residues: CASSSALAGPYEQYF.

Points on this clonotype: An end of the junction does not agree with germline; a read error may underlie this. DNA of the CDR3: TGTGCCAGCAGCTCCCACAGGGGGCTAGTCACCGAGGAGCTGTTTTTT. Its protein product is CASSSHRGLVTEELFF. The chain recombines TRBV11-3 with TRBJ2-2, with 9 bases fitting TRBD1. This CDR3 has 16 amino acids. Germline CDR1 SGHNT, CDR2 YENEEA.

Here the CDR3 DNA reads TGCAGCGTTGCTCACCGAGAAGCTTTCTTT. It codes for CSVAHREAFF. The V gene is TRBV29-1, the J gene TRBJ1-1; D gene ambiguous. The CDR3 is 10 residues long. Germline lookup yields CDR1 SQVTM and CDR2 ANQGSEA. V was trimmed by 4 bases and J by 8 bases, leaving 8 bases between them.

Turning to this clonotype: A read error may account for a junction end that differs from germline. The chain uses TRBV4-3 and TRBJ1-1; D unclear. The V gene's germline CDR1 is LGHNA and CDR2 YSLEER. This CDR3 has 14 residues. The CDR3 loop reads CASSQDYLNTEVFF. The CDR3 region has the DNA TGCGCCAGCAGCCAAGATTACCTGAACACTGAAGTTTTCTTT.

The chain employs TRBV6-5 and TRBJ1-2; D is ambiguous. This CDR3 is built from 13 residues. Trimming pared 6 bases from V and 4 bases from J, leaving 12 bases between. Germline values: CDR1 MNHEY, CDR2 SVGAGI. Written as DNA, the CDR3 is TGTGCCAGCAGCCCTAGGAATTTCTATGGCTACACCTTC. It yields the protein CASSPRNFYGYTF.

The V call is TRBV3-1, the J call TRBJ1-1, with TRBD1 as a possible D gene (5 bases). This CDR3 has 17 residues. Per germline, CDR1 LGHDT and CDR2 YNNKEL (reference sequence). V dropped 4 bases and J dropped 0 bases, with 18 bases sitting between them. The CDR3 coding sequence is TGTGCCAGCAGCCCCCACTGGGGCAGTTCACTGAACACTGAAGCTTTCTTT. This codes for CASSPHWGSSLNTEAFF.

This clonotype appeared a single time. The rearrangement uses TRBV4-2 and TRBJ2-1; D unresolved. Trimming removed 1 base from V and 0 bases from J, with 10 bases in between. The CDR3 totals 16 residues. In germline, CDR1 is LGHNA, CDR2 YNFKEQ. The CDR3 DNA is TGTGCCAGCAGCCAAGGCCCCTCGAGCTCCTACAATGAGCAGTTCTTC. This gives the protein CASSQGPSSSYNEQFF.

This clonotype appeared a few times. V is TRBV4-3 and J is TRBJ2-2; D is possibly TRBD1 (6 bases). The CDR3 covers 17 residues. Germline V gene sequence: CDR1 LGHNA, CDR2 YSLEER. V was pared by 4 bases and J by 1 base, with 16 bases between. CDR3: CASSPDTGFRNTGELFF. CDR3 DNA sequence: TGCGCCAGCAGCCCCGACACAGGGTTCCGGAACACCGGGGAGCTGTTTTTT.